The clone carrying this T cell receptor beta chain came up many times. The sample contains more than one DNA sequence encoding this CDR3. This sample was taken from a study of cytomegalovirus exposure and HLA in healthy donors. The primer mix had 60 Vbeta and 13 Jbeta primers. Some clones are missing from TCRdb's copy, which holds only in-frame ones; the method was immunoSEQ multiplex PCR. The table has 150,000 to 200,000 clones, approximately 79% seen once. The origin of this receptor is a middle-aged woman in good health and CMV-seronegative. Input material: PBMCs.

Here the CDR3 reads CATSGGTDEQYF. Written as DNA, the CDR3 is TGTGCCACCAGCGGAGGGACTGACGAGCAGTACTTC. The chain employs TRBV15 and TRBJ2-7; tentative D call: TRBD2 (6 bases). The CDR3 is made up of 12 amino acids. Trimming cost V 5 bases and J 5 bases, with 10 bases left between them. Germline lookup yields CDR1 LNHNV and CDR2 YYDKDF (reference sequence). The whole variable domain, filled in from reference TRBV15 and TRBJ2-7, reads DAMVIQNPRYQVTQFGKPVTLSCSQTLNHNVMYWYQQKSSQAPKLLFHYYDKDFNNEADTPDNFQSRRPNTSFCFLDIRSPGLGDTAMYLCATSGGTDEQYFGPGTRLTVT.